This TCR beta chain came from a study of blood T cell repertoires in COVID-19. Study information: COVID-19 samples collected from the United States, Italy and Spain covered acute and convalescent phases.

Germline assignment: CDR1 SEHNR and CDR2 FQNEAQ (reference sequence). V lost 10 bases, J lost 9 bases, and 13 bases lay in between. The CDR3 is 11 residues long. Clones were read by immunoSEQ multiplex PCR, and TCRdb kept only the in-frame ones, dropping some. The sample has 150,000 to 200,000 clones, roughly 73% seen once. The sequenced sample consisted of peripheral blood. This receptor was obtained from a man in his 70s with acute or convalescent COVID-19. The rearrangement links TRBV7-9 to TRBJ1-3, with unresolved D. CDR3 protein: CAIEGAGTIYF. The CDR3 nucleotides are TGTGCCATCGAGGGCGCCGGCACCATATATTTT.